The 29 T cell receptor beta chains in this list originate from one sample, sequenced in a study of neurological immune-mediated disorders. TCRdb redid the calling of the 5' RACE reads with MiXCR, one entry per CDR3 protein. The repertoire holds over 45,000 distinct CDR3 sequences, with just under 4% as singletons. The sequencing sample was made of CD4+ T cells from blood. These receptors all stem from a woman aged 40-49 years with multiple sclerosis.

In its sample, this clonotype was seen many times. V and J are TRBV29-1 and TRBJ1-1; D unresolved. The germline gives CDR1 SQVTM, CDR2 ANQGSEA. This CDR3 is built from 12 residues. As DNA, the CDR3 is TGCAGTCTTCGGGAGTCGGGCACTGAAGCTTTCTTT. Its protein is CSLRESGTEAFF.

This clonotype was counted ten times or more. This chain uses TRBV6-5 with TRBJ1-6, with 8 bases that match TRBD1. Per the germline V gene, CDR1 is MNHEY and CDR2 is SVGAGI. The CDR3 is 14 residues long. J was trimmed by 8 bases and V by 6 bases; bases with no gene match: 6. In DNA form, the CDR3 reads TGTGCCAGCAGCACAGGGGGGAGGTATTCACCCCTCCACTTT. Translation gives CASSTGGRYSPLHF.

This clonotype came up many times. The V and J genes are TRBV5-1 and TRBJ1-5; D is unresolved. The CDR3 is 13 residues long. Deletions cut 4 bases from V and 6 bases from J, with 11 bases between. From germline, CDR1 is SGHRS and CDR2 YFSETQ. Here the CDR3 DNA reads TGCGCCAGCAGCCCGAGGGTCGGTCAGCCCCAGCATTTT. It codes for CASSPRVGQPQHF.

This clonotype was seen at least ten times. CDR3 sequence reads: CASSLNGDTQYF. As DNA, the CDR3 is TGCGCCAGCAGCTTGAACGGGGATACGCAGTATTTT. The genes are TRBV5-1 and TRBJ2-3, with D unresolved. Per the germline V gene, CDR1 is SGHRS and CDR2 is YFSETQ. This CDR3 is built from 12 residues. V was shortened by 1 base and J by 6 bases, with 6 bases between the two germline ends. The complete variable domain, with remaining parts taken from reference TRBV5-1 and TRBJ2-3, reads KAGVTQTPRYLIKTRGQQVTLSCSPISGHRSVSWYQQTPGQGLQFLFEYFSETQRNKGNFPGRFSGRQFSNSRSEMNVSTLELGDSALYLCASSLNGDTQYFGPGTRLTVL.

This clonotype was counted at least ten times. CDR3 DNA sequence: TGTGCCAGCAGCTTAGTCCGGACAAGGATTAACTATGGCTACACCTTC. Its translation is CASSLVRTRINYGYTF. The V and J genes are TRBV7-2 and TRBJ1-2, with D maybe TRBD1 (5 bases). Germline V gene data show CDR1 as SGHTA and CDR2 as FQGNSA. This CDR3 is built from 16 residues. V lost 1 base to trimming and J lost 1 base, with 13 bases between them.

This clonotype was seen many times. The chain is built from TRBV18 and TRBJ1-1; no reliable D call. Trimming took off 3 bases at V and 1 base at J, with 12 bases between the two ends. Germline lookup yields CDR1 KGHSH and CDR2 LQKENI. The CDR3 loop spans 15 amino acids. CDR3 protein: CASSPYGYRNTEAFF. CDR3 bases: TGTGCCAGCTCACCTTACGGTTACAGGAACACTGAAGCTTTCTTT.

This clonotype was detected many times. The chain couples TRBV5-1 to TRBJ2-3; 9 bases map to TRBD2. This CDR3 has 16 amino acids. The germline CDR1 and CDR2 sequences are SGHRS and YFSETQ. J gave up 4 bases and V 4 bases, and 10 bases lay outside the gene matches. The CDR3 loop reads CASSPISGGVADTQYF. As DNA, the CDR3 is TGCGCCAGCAGCCCCATTAGCGGGGGAGTGGCAGATACGCAGTATTTT. The full variable domain, rest sourced from reference TRBV5-1 and TRBJ2-3, is KAGVTQTPRYLIKTRGQQVTLSCSPISGHRSVSWYQQTPGQGLQFLFEYFSETQRNKGNFPGRFSGRQFSNSRSEMNVSTLELGDSALYLCASSPISGGVADTQYFGPGTRLTVL.

This clonotype was observed at least ten times. The chain couples TRBV18 to TRBJ2-6, with D tentatively TRBD1 (5 bases). Trimming stripped 3 bases from V and 2 bases from J, with 14 bases between. The CDR3 has 17 residues. From germline, CDR1 is KGHSH and CDR2 LQKENI. CDR3: CASSPKAGSPGANVLTF. CDR3 nucleotide sequence: TGTGCCAGCTCACCGAAGGCAGGGTCACCTGGGGCCAACGTCCTGACTTTC.

This clonotype has at least ten counts. This CDR3 reads CSGGVYNEQFF. The DNA of the CDR3 is TGCAGCGGGGGGGTATACAATGAGCAGTTCTTC. The chain carries TRBV29-1 and TRBJ2-1; D possibly corresponds to TRBD2 (6 bases). V lost 7 bases to trimming and J lost 4 bases, with 8 bases between them. This CDR3 has 11 residues. From germline, CDR1 is SQVTM and CDR2 ANQGSEA.

This clonotype was found many times. The rearrangement links TRBV11-2 to TRBJ2-2, with a tentative D call TRBD2 (7 bases). Trimming removed 5 bases at V and 2 bases at J, with 15 bases between. The CDR3 is 16 amino acids. The V gene's germline CDR1 is SGHAT and CDR2 FQNNGV. The CDR3 loop is CASSPTGRGNTGELFF. The CDR3 DNA is TGTGCCAGCAGCCCTACAGGGAGGGGTAACACCGGGGAGCTGTTTTTT.

The sample holds many counts of this clonotype. The rearrangement uses TRBV29-1 and TRBJ2-1, with D possibly being TRBD2 (6 bases). This CDR3 has 12 amino acids. V lost 1 base and J 8 bases, leaving 9 bases between the germline ends. Germline values: CDR1 SQVTM, CDR2 ANQGSEA. CDR3 loop: CSVEGGDDEQFF. The CDR3 coding sequence is TGCAGCGTTGAAGGGGGGGACGATGAGCAGTTCTTC.

This clonotype was observed many times. The J gene is TRBJ2-7, the V gene TRBV5-1, with unresolved D. The length of the CDR3 is 14 residues. V lost 1 base and J lost 0, with 8 bases in between. Germline values: CDR1 SGHRS, CDR2 YFSETQ. The CDR3 bases are TGCGCCAGCAGCTTGACGGCTAGCTCCTACGAGCAGTACTTC. It is translated as CASSLTASSYEQYF.

This clonotype was observed at least ten times. The chain employs TRBV6-5 and TRBJ2-5, with D perhaps matching TRBD1 (5 bases). CDR3 length: 13 amino acids. In germline, CDR1 is MNHEY, CDR2 SVGAGI. With 7 bases removed from V and 5 bases from J, the gap between germline ends came to 14 bases. The CDR3, as DNA: TGTGCCAGCACCGACAGCAAAACGGAGACCCAGTACTTC. Residues: CASTDSKTETQYF.

Ten or more counts support this clonotype. The chain uses TRBV6-6 and TRBJ2-2; 14 nucleotides line up with TRBD2. This CDR3 is built from 17 residues. The V gene's germline CDR1 is MNHNY and CDR2 SVGAGI (reference sequence). J lost 2 bases, V lost 5 bases, and 4 bases had no gene match. The CDR3 loop reads CASSQGLAGGNTGELFF. CDR3 DNA sequence: TGTGCCAGCAGTCAAGGACTAGCGGGGGGTAACACCGGGGAGCTGTTTTTT.

This clonotype has at least ten counts. V is TRBV5-1 and J is TRBJ1-4; D is unclear. V gave up 1 base and J gave up 8 bases, with 12 bases separating them. Germline CDR1 is SGHRS and CDR2 is YFSETQ. CDR3 length equals 14 residues. The CDR3 DNA is TGCGCCAGCAGCTTGCGGGTCCTGGACGAAAAACTGTTTTTT. Protein product: CASSLRVLDEKLFF. Full variable domain (missing parts from reference TRBV5-1 and TRBJ1-4): KAGVTQTPRYLIKTRGQQVTLSCSPISGHRSVSWYQQTPGQGLQFLFEYFSETQRNKGNFPGRFSGRQFSNSRSEMNVSTLELGDSALYLCASSLRVLDEKLFFGSGTQLSVL.

This clonotype was observed many times. The chain is built from TRBV7-2 and TRBJ1-5; no reliable D call. Germline assignment: CDR1 SGHTA and CDR2 FQGNSA. CDR3 size: 15 residues. The V and J ends lost 1 base and 3 bases respectively, with 10 bases between them. The CDR3 sequence: CASSLEFQTNQPQHF. CDR3 sequence (DNA): TGTGCCAGCAGCTTAGAGTTTCAGACCAATCAGCCCCAGCATTTT. The whole variable domain, filled in from reference TRBV7-2 and TRBJ1-5, reads GAGVSQSPSNKVTEKGKDVELRCDPISGHTALYWYRQSLGQGLEFLIYFQGNSAPDKSGLPSDRFSAERTGGSVSTLTIQRTQQEDSAVYLCASSLEFQTNQPQHFGDGTRLSIL.

This clonotype was observed a few times. J is TRBJ1-1 and V is TRBV9; D is unclear. Between the trimmed V and J ends, which lost 0 bases and 5 bases, there was a span of 14 bases. This CDR3 has 15 residues. Germline loops: CDR1 SGDLS, CDR2 YYNGEE. The CDR3 spells CASSVDSTGGTEAFF. The CDR3 DNA reads as TGTGCCAGCAGCGTAGATAGCACGGGAGGAACTGAAGCTTTCTTT.

This clonotype appeared many times. This sequence joins TRBV9 and TRBJ2-3, with 9 bases matching TRBD2. There are 16 residues in the CDR3. Germline V gene data show CDR1 as SGDLS and CDR2 as YYNGEE. Trimming removed 0 bases from V and 1 base from J; junction bases left unmatched: 3. The CDR3 is CASSVDIAGGTDTQYF. The CDR3 DNA is TGTGCCAGCAGCGTAGATATAGCGGGGGGCACAGATACGCAGTATTTT. Complete variable domain (other parts from reference TRBV9 and TRBJ2-3): DSGVTQTPKHLITATGQRVTLRCSPRSGDLSVYWYQQSLDQGLQFLIQYYNGEERAKGNILERFSAQQFPDLHSELNLSSLELGDSALYFCASSVDIAGGTDTQYFGPGTRLTVL.

This clonotype was seen at least ten times. The chain combines TRBV7-2 with TRBJ2-3, with D hard to call. V was pared by 7 bases and J by 2 bases, with 10 bases between. There are 13 residues in the CDR3. Germline V gene data show CDR1 as SGHTA and CDR2 as FQGNSA. The CDR3 DNA sequence: TGTGCCAGCAAATGGATCATCACAGATACGCAGTATTTT. It yields the protein CASKWIITDTQYF.

The chain employs TRBV5-4 and TRBJ1-1, with TRBD1 as a possible D gene (6 bases). Trimming removed 3 bases at V and 7 bases at J, with 13 bases between. Per germline, CDR1 SGHNT and CDR2 YYREEE (reference sequence). The CDR3 covers 13 residues. CDR3: CASSSGQLGEAFF. The CDR3 coding sequence is TGTGCCAGCAGCTCTGGACAGCTGGGTGAAGCTTTCTTT.

Many counts were recorded for this clonotype. The DNA of the CDR3 is TGTGCCAGCAGCCAAGACGACAGGGGCTATCAGCCCCAGCATTTT. It translates to CASSQDDRGYQPQHF. V usage is TRBV4-2 and J usage is TRBJ1-5, with TRBD1 identical over 8 bases. Trimming cost V 0 bases and J 5 bases; bases outside gene matches: 3. The CDR3 sequence is 15 residues long. The germline V gene has CDR1 LGHNA and CDR2 YNFKEQ.

The J gene is TRBJ2-3, the V gene TRBV11-3, with TRBD2 as a possible D gene (6 bases). The CDR3 extends over 12 amino acids. Germline lookup yields CDR1 SGHNT and CDR2 YENEEA. Deletions cut 8 bases from V and 2 bases from J, with 8 bases between. CDR3: CASGGSTDTQYF. CDR3 bases: TGTGCCAGCGGGGGGTCCACAGATACGCAGTATTTT.

This clonotype was recorded at least ten times. This rearrangement joins TRBV29-1 to TRBJ1-2, with D uncertain. The germline V and J ends were trimmed by 4 bases and 6 bases, with 9 bases remaining between them. CDR3 length equals 11 residues. CDR1 is SQVTM and CDR2 is ANQGSEA in the germline V gene. In nucleotides, the CDR3 is TGCAGCGTTGTAGGGAACAATGGCTACACCTTC. The encoded protein is CSVVGNNGYTF.

This clonotype was counted many times. The chain employs TRBV10-3 and TRBJ2-3; D possibly corresponds to TRBD1 (5 bases). Trimming pared 6 bases from V and 6 bases from J, leaving 13 bases between. The CDR3 totals 13 residues. Germline V gene sequence: CDR1 ENHRY, CDR2 SYGVKD. Here the CDR3 reads CAISLTGPDTQYF. DNA of the CDR3: TGTGCCATCAGCCTAACAGGCCCCGATACGCAGTATTTT.

This chain connects TRBV27 to TRBJ1-6; D gene ambiguous. CDR1 is MNHEY and CDR2 is SMNVEV in the germline V gene (reference sequence). CDR3 length equals 13 residues. Trimming cost V 7 bases and J 9 bases, with 13 bases left between them. CDR3 residues: CASTASRGSPLHF. DNA of the CDR3: TGTGCCAGCACGGCCAGTCGAGGTTCACCCCTCCACTTT.

In its sample, this clonotype is medium-sized. The chain has TRBV5-1 and TRBJ2-3; 8 bases agree with TRBD2. The V segment lost 0 bases and the J segment 1 base; nucleotides outside the gene matches: 4. The CDR3 covers 16 residues. Germline V gene data show CDR1 as SGHRS and CDR2 as YFSETQ. The CDR3 DNA reads as TGCGCCAGCAGCTTGGCCGGACTAGCCGGCACAGATACGCAGTATTTT. Translated, it gives CASSLAGLAGTDTQYF. Using reference TRBV5-1 and TRBJ2-3 for the parts outside the CDR3, the full variable domain is KAGVTQTPRYLIKTRGQQVTLSCSPISGHRSVSWYQQTPGQGLQFLFEYFSETQRNKGNFPGRFSGRQFSNSRSEMNVSTLELGDSALYLCASSLAGLAGTDTQYFGPGTRLTVL.

There are many counts of this clonotype. The J gene is TRBJ1-3, the V gene TRBV5-1; D perhaps matches TRBD1 (6 bases). CDR1 SGHRS and CDR2 YFSETQ come from the germline V gene. CDR3 length equals 14 residues. V lost 5 bases to trimming and J lost 0 bases, with 9 bases between them. CDR3 region: CASSTTGSGNTIYF. CDR3 nucleotides: TGCGCCAGCAGTACGACAGGCTCTGGAAACACCATATATTTT. Together with reference TRBV5-1 and TRBJ1-3, the CDR3 gives the full variable domain: KAGVTQTPRYLIKTRGQQVTLSCSPISGHRSVSWYQQTPGQGLQFLFEYFSETQRNKGNFPGRFSGRQFSNSRSEMNVSTLELGDSALYLCASSTTGSGNTIYFGEGSWLTVV.

This clonotype was counted ten times or more. The V call is TRBV29-1, the J call TRBJ1-6; 7 bases are shared with TRBD1. V was clipped by 6 bases and J by 9 bases; unmatched bases: 8. Germline CDR1 SQVTM, CDR2 ANQGSEA. The length of the CDR3 is 13 residues. This CDR3 reads CSVRDSYGSPLHF. As DNA, the CDR3 is TGCAGCGTAAGGGACAGTTATGGTTCACCCCTCCACTTT.

With respect to this clonotype: The conserved phenylalanine or tryptophan normally closing the CDR3 is absent here, so this likely arose from a read error. The chain carries TRBV27 and TRBJ2-7; 8 bases fit TRBD1. CDR3 size: 14 residues. Germline values: CDR1 MNHEY, CDR2 SMNVEV (reference sequence). The V and J ends lost 5 bases and 3 bases, in that order; junction bases with no gene match: 6. CDR3 residues: CASSPRQGNYEQYL. The DNA of the CDR3 is TGTGCCAGCAGTCCCCGACAGGGGAACTACGAGCAGTACCTC.